Detailed here is one TCR beta chain. Its matching antigen is unknown. This sample stems from a study of cytomegalovirus exposure and HLA in healthy donors. Whole-study findings and limits: Earlier analysis looked at TCR beta V segments, and most were productive about 87% or about 30% of the time.

The V gene end was trimmed by 4 bases and the J gene end by 1 base; junction bases not matched to a gene: 4. The length of the CDR3 is 15 residues. The germline CDR1 and CDR2 sequences are ENHRY and SYGVKD. The primer mix had 60 Vbeta and 13 Jbeta primers. The assay was immunoSEQ multiplex PCR, and TCRdb's table has in-frame clones only and misses some. The sample includes about 61,000 clones, more than 80% of them seen just once. The sequenced material came from PBMCs. This sequence joins TRBV10-3 and TRBJ2-3; 8 bases fit TRBD2. This TCR was recovered from a man younger than 40 in good health and CMV-seropositive. This chain's CDR3 is CAISGLAGGTDTQYF. Written as DNA, the CDR3 is TGTGCCATCAGTGGGCTAGCGGGCGGCACAGATACGCAGTATTTT.